Given below is one T cell receptor (beta chain) in context. This sample is part of a study of beta chain features in type 1 diabetes. The CDR3 length is 14 residues. Germline V gene lookup returns CDR1 LNHDA and CDR2 SQIVND (reference sequence). Losses at the gene ends were 6 bases for V and 4 bases for J; bases not matched to a gene: 8. The isolated RNA, all of it, was reverse transcribed, so expressed TCRB transcripts were what got sequenced. The protocol was immunoSEQ multiplex PCR, while the TCRdb copy is restricted to in-frame clones and leaves out a portion. The table has hundreds of thousands of clones, roughly 15% seen once. The authors took one heparinised blood draw, averaging about 120 mL, from each donor.

Sequenced: naive CD4+ T cells from blood. This chain connects TRBV19 to TRBJ2-7, with 8 bases matching TRBD2. The sequence derives from a man aged 18 to 30 in good health. In DNA form, the CDR3 reads TGTGCCAGTAGGGAGCGGGGGACGTCGTACGAGCAGTACTTC. As protein: CASRERGTSYEQYF.